The next 26 T cell receptor beta chains were all read from a single sample in a study of vaccination effects on CD4 cells after COVID-19. Upon completion of about 10 days in culture, CD4+ T cells were isolated. Some clones are missing from TCRdb's copy, which holds only in-frame ones; the method was immunoSEQ multiplex PCR. Of tens of thousands of clones in the sample, around 69% were seen once. Their antigen targets remain unknown. The material sequenced was CD4+ T cells from PBMCs cultured without peptide, taken before COVID-19 vaccination. These receptors were collected from a human donor who received a COVID-19 vaccine.

This CDR3 reads CASSDRANEKLFF. CDR3 sequence (DNA): TGTGCCAGCTCAGACAGGGCTAATGAAAAACTGTTTTTT. The chain joins TRBV5-5 to TRBJ1-4, with 7 bases fitting TRBD1. The germline V gene has CDR1 SGHKS and CDR2 YYEKEE (reference sequence). This CDR3 is 13 amino acids long. With V trimmed by 7 bases and J by 3 bases, 3 bases remained unmatched.

J is TRBJ2-1 and V is TRBV4-3; the match to TRBD2 covers 9 bases. Germline V gene lookup returns CDR1 LGHNA and CDR2 YSLEER. The CDR3 has 16 amino acids. V shed 4 bases, J shed 5 bases, and the junction held 9 bases outside the gene matches. This CDR3 reads CASSLLRTSANNEQFF. The CDR3 bases are TGCGCCAGCAGCCTCTTAAGGACTAGCGCAAACAATGAGCAGTTCTTC.

The V gene is TRBV29-1, the J gene TRBJ1-1; TRBD1 is a possible D gene (5 bases). The germline CDR1 and CDR2 sequences are SQVTM and ANQGSEA. The CDR3 length is 10 residues. With 7 bases removed from V and 5 bases from J, the gap between germline ends came to 8 bases. CDR3: CSGGTTEAFF. In DNA form, the CDR3 reads TGCAGCGGAGGGACGACTGAAGCTTTCTTT.

The chain couples TRBV5-6 to TRBJ1-1, with D unresolved. The germline V gene has CDR1 SGHDT and CDR2 YYEEEE. This CDR3 is 11 amino acids long. V was pared by 3 bases and J by 11 bases, with 11 bases between. CDR3 DNA sequence: TGTGCCAGCAGCTCCTATGGGAGCGCTTTCTTT. Its protein is CASSSYGSAFF.

The chain uses TRBV5-1 and TRBJ1-2, with 8 nucleotides matching TRBD1. CDR1 SGHRS and CDR2 YFSETQ come from the germline V gene. The junction had 2 bases not matched to a gene; V was cut back by 3 bases and J by 7 bases. The CDR3 is made up of 12 amino acids. In DNA form, the CDR3 reads TGCGCCAGCAGCTCGGGGACAGGTGGCTACACCTTC. Its translation: CASSSGTGGYTF.

The chain couples TRBV9 to TRBJ1-1, with a tentative D call TRBD1 (6 bases). This CDR3 spans 15 amino acids. The V end was cut by 0 bases, the J end by 2 bases, with 11 bases between. Per germline, CDR1 SGDLS and CDR2 YYNGEE. CDR3 region: CASSVDGRGNTEAFF. The CDR3 DNA is TGTGCCAGCAGCGTAGATGGCAGGGGAAACACTGAAGCTTTCTTT.

The CDR3 loop reads CASSSTYTEAFF. Here the CDR3 DNA reads TGTGCCAGTAGTAGTACATACACTGAAGCTTTCTTT. The chain combines TRBV19 with TRBJ1-1; no clear D gene. The CDR3 contains 12 residues. CDR1 is LNHDA and CDR2 is SQIVND in the germline V gene (reference sequence). V lost 4 bases to trimming and J lost 3 bases, with 6 bases between them.

The rearrangement uses TRBV4-2 and TRBJ2-7, with TRBD2 matching 12 bases. Trimming at V came to 4 bases and at J to 2 bases, leaving 12 bases not matched to a gene. The CDR3 length is 18 residues. The germline gives CDR1 LGHNA, CDR2 YNFKEQ. The CDR3 nucleotides read TGTGCCAGCAGCCGACCCTTACTAGCGGGAGGATCCACCTACGAGCAGTACTTC. Translating it yields CASSRPLLAGGSTYEQYF.

The chain employs TRBV7-3 and TRBJ1-5; D unresolved. The V gene lost 2 bases and the J gene lost 4 bases, with 6 bases spanning the gap. Germline V lookup: CDR1 SGHTA, CDR2 FQGTGA. The CDR3 totals 13 residues. This CDR3 reads CASSLGVNQPQHF. For the CDR3, the DNA is TGTGCCAGCAGCTTAGGAGTGAATCAGCCCCAGCATTTT. The entire variable domain, with the rest obtained from reference TRBV7-3 and TRBJ1-5, is as follows: GAGVSQTPSNKVTEKGKYVELRCDPISGHTALYWYRQSLGQGPEFLIYFQGTGAADDSGLPNDRFFAVRPEGSVSTLKIQRTERGDSAVYLCASSLGVNQPQHFGDGTRLSIL.

In its sample, this clone was seen a few times. CDR3 bases: TGTGCCAGCAGAGGGAGCAGGGTTTCTAACTATGGCTACACCTTC. It encodes CASRGSRVSNYGYTF. The chain combines TRBV27 with TRBJ1-2, with D tentatively TRBD1 (5 bases). V was shortened by 6 bases and J by 0 bases, with 14 bases between the two germline ends. The CDR3 totals 15 residues. CDR1 is MNHEY and CDR2 is SMNVEV in the germline V gene (reference sequence).

The chain recombines TRBV11-3 with TRBJ2-3; 8 bases map to TRBD2. This CDR3 region has 14 residues. The germline gives CDR1 SGHNT, CDR2 YENEEA. V lost 5 bases and J lost 4; bases outside the gene matches: 5. Here the CDR3 reads CASSPGTSPDTQYF. CDR3 nucleotide sequence: TGTGCCAGCAGCCCCGGGACTAGTCCAGATACGCAGTATTTT.

J is TRBJ1-2 and V is TRBV7-2, with 8 bases identical to TRBD1. Trimming cost V 5 bases and J 3 bases; bases outside gene matches: 11. Germline loops: CDR1 SGHTA, CDR2 FQGNSA. CDR3 length: 16 residues. CDR3 nucleotide sequence: TGTGCCAGCAGCAACCGACAGGGGAGATCGGACTATGGCTACACCTTC. It translates to CASSNRQGRSDYGYTF.

The chain couples TRBV7-2 to TRBJ2-7; TRBD2 is a possible D gene (7 bases). The CDR3 sequence is 13 residues long. V was trimmed by 5 bases and J by 2 bases, leaving 10 bases between them. Looked up from germline, CDR1 is SGHTA and CDR2 is FQGNSA. The CDR3 loop is CASSRGAAYEQYF. The DNA for the CDR3 is TGTGCCAGCAGCCGGGGGGCCGCCTACGAGCAGTACTTC.

The rearrangement uses TRBV6-1 and TRBJ1-2; 9 positions agree with TRBD1. The CDR3 extends over 13 amino acids. V was clipped by 2 bases and J by 8 bases; unmatched bases: 3. Germline CDR1 is MNHNS and CDR2 is SASEGT. The CDR3 spells CASSERTGAGYTF. CDR3 bases: TGTGCCAGCAGTGAAAGGACAGGGGCCGGCTACACCTTC.

V usage is TRBV7-8 and J usage is TRBJ2-3; 7 nucleotides line up with TRBD2. The V gene end was trimmed by 5 bases and the J gene end by 4 bases; junction bases not matched to a gene: 15. The V gene's germline CDR1 is SGHVS and CDR2 FQNEAQ. This CDR3 comprises 17 residues. CDR3 sequence reads: CASSPLGAGVLSDTQYF. Written as DNA, the CDR3 is TGTGCCAGCAGCCCCCTAGGGGCGGGAGTGTTGTCAGATACGCAGTATTTT.

This chain connects TRBV2 to TRBJ1-3; D remains unclear. Per the germline V gene, CDR1 is SNHLY and CDR2 is FYNNEI. The CDR3 length is 14 residues. The germline V and J ends were trimmed by 6 bases and 0 bases, with 9 bases remaining between them. CDR3 sequence: CASSISSSGNTIYF. CDR3 DNA sequence: TGTGCCAGCAGCATATCGAGCTCTGGAAACACCATATATTTT.

The V gene is TRBV4-2, the J gene TRBJ1-2; D may be TRBD1 (6 bases). The length of the CDR3 is 14 residues. Germline CDR1 LGHNA, CDR2 YNFKEQ. V was trimmed by 0 bases and J by 4 bases, leaving 9 bases between them. CDR3 loop: CASSQDTGRYGYTF. In DNA, the CDR3 is TGTGCCAGCAGCCAAGATACAGGGCGCTATGGCTACACCTTC.

V usage is TRBV5-1 and J usage is TRBJ1-2, with D tentatively TRBD1 (5 bases). Trimming left V 1 base short and J 4 bases short, with 17 bases between. CDR1 SGHRS and CDR2 YFSETQ come from the germline V gene. The CDR3 has 16 amino acids. The CDR3 sequence: CASSLSWQGRSYGYTF. The CDR3 DNA is TGCGCCAGCAGCTTGTCATGGCAGGGAAGGTCCTATGGCTACACCTTC.

The chain joins TRBV28 to TRBJ2-3; D not resolved. Germline V lookup: CDR1 MDHEN, CDR2 SYDVKM. V was cut by 5 bases and J by 2 bases, with 14 bases left in between. The CDR3 consists of 15 residues. The CDR3 here is CASSPPNHHTDTQYF. In DNA form, the CDR3 reads TGTGCCAGCAGTCCGCCAAACCATCACACAGATACGCAGTATTTT.

V and J are TRBV11-2 and TRBJ2-1; D not resolved. Trimming took off 1 base at V and 4 bases at J, with 17 bases between the two ends. The CDR3 has 17 residues. CDR1 is SGHAT, CDR2 FQNNGV, per germline. The CDR3 DNA is TGTGCCAGCAGCTTAGGATCCGGGTGGTACGATTACAATGAGCAGTTCTTC. This sequence encodes CASSLGSGWYDYNEQFF.

The chain couples TRBV3-1 (or the pseudogene TRBV3-2) to TRBJ1-2, with 8 bases fitting TRBD1. Germline CDR1 is LGHDT and CDR2 is YNNKEL (reference sequence). Losses at the gene ends were 0 bases for V and 5 bases for J; bases not matched to a gene: 2. This CDR3 comprises 14 residues. The CDR3: CASSQDGDRYGYTF. CDR3 nucleotides: TGTGCCAGCAGCCAAGATGGGGACAGGTATGGCTACACCTTC.

This rearrangement joins TRBV6-5 to TRBJ2-3; TRBD2 might be the D (7 bases). V was pared by 5 bases and J by 1 base, with 13 bases between. Looked up from germline, CDR1 is MNHEY and CDR2 is SVGAGI. This CDR3 region has 15 residues. CDR3 sequence (DNA): TGTGCCAGCAGTCGTCGGCGGGGGCGCACAGATACGCAGTATTTT. This codes for CASSRRRGRTDTQYF.

This clone was detected only a few times. The chain links TRBV7-2 to TRBJ2-2; no definite D call. The CDR3 loop spans 11 amino acids. Germline values: CDR1 SGHTA, CDR2 FQGNSA. Trimming cost V 1 base and J 8 bases, with 2 bases left between them. Here the CDR3 reads CASSLEGELFF. In nucleotides, the CDR3 is TGTGCCAGCAGCTTAGAAGGGGAGCTGTTTTTT.

The gene calls are TRBV5-1 and TRBJ1-3, with a tentative D call TRBD1 (6 bases). With 3 bases removed from V and 1 base from J, the gap between germline ends came to 11 bases. This CDR3 is built from 15 residues. The germline gives CDR1 SGHRS, CDR2 YFSETQ. Here the CDR3 reads CASSSEQGSGNTIYF. The CDR3 bases are TGCGCCAGCAGCTCCGAACAGGGATCTGGAAACACCATATATTTT.

This rearrangement joins TRBV7-9 to TRBJ1-6; a weak D match, TRBD1 (6 bases). CDR3 length: 17 amino acids. Germline V CDR1 and CDR2: SEHNR, FQNEAQ (reference sequence). V lost 5 bases to trimming and J lost 7 bases, with 21 bases between them. This chain's CDR3 is CASSPEIDRFGNSPLHF. The CDR3 coding sequence is TGTGCCAGCAGCCCCGAGATCGACAGGTTTGGCAATTCACCCCTCCACTTT.

The rearrangement links TRBV6-4 to TRBJ2-3; the match to TRBD2 covers 7 bases. The V gene end was trimmed by 8 bases and the J gene end by 2 bases; junction bases not matched to a gene: 4. The CDR3 loop spans 13 amino acids. Germline V gene sequence: CDR1 MRHNA, CDR2 SNTAGT. DNA of the CDR3: TGTGCCAGCGGTAGCGGGCACACAGATACGCAGTATTTT. This gives the protein CASGSGHTDTQYF.